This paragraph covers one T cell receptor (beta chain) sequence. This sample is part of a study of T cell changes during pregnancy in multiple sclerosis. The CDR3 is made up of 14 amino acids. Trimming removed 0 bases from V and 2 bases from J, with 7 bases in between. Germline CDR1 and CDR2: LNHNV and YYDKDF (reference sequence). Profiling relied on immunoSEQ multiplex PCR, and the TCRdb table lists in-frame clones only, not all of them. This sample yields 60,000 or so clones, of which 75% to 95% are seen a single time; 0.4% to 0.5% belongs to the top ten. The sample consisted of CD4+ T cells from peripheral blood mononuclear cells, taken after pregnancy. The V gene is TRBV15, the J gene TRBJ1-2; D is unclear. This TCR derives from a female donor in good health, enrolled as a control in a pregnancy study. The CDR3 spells CATSRDRVNYGYTF. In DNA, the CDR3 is TGTGCCACCAGCAGAGATCGGGTAAACTATGGCTACACCTTC.